The rows below give T cell receptor beta chains drawn from one sample of a study of blood T cell repertoires in COVID-19. Some clones are missing from TCRdb's copy, which holds only in-frame ones; the method was immunoSEQ multiplex PCR. The profile shows under 300,000 clones, around 83% of them singletons. The sequenced sample was peripheral blood. The receptors stem from a woman aged 35 to 49 who had recovered from COVID-19. Both conserved end residues are part of each CDR3. The D gene is left open where the match is weak. Some rows have no size entry. The others give once, few or many, or a class for an expanded clone.

clone size	V gene	D gene	J gene	CDR3 DNA	CDR3 protein
NA	TRBV30	NA	TRBJ1-1	TGTGCCTCCACCGACAGGATGAACACTGAAGCTTTCTTT	CASTDRMNTEAFF
NA	TRBV9	TRBD1	TRBJ1-5	TGTGCCAGCAGCGGCGGACAGGGGAGGCAGCCCCAGCATTTT	CASSGGQGRQPQHF
NA	TRBV30	NA	TRBJ1-2	TGTGCCTGGAGTGTACTTATCGGAGCGGGCGGCTACACCTTC	CAWSVLIGAGGYTF
few	TRBV6-5	NA	TRBJ2-7	TGTGCCAGCAGCCCCGGGGGTAAGGGCAACGAGCAGTACTTC	CASSPGGKGNEQYF
few	TRBV11-2	NA	TRBJ1-2	TGTGCCAGCAGCCCCGGGACAAATCAGGGCTACACCTTC	CASSPGTNQGYTF
NA	TRBV5-6	NA	TRBJ1-1	TGTGCCAGCAGCCCCACGACAGAGAACACTGAAGCTTTCTTT	CASSPTTENTEAFF
NA	TRBV7-2	TRBD1	TRBJ2-7	TGTGCCAGCAGCCAGAGACAGGGTTCCCACGAGCAGTACTTC	CASSQRQGSHEQYF
NA	TRBV6-5	TRBD1	TRBJ2-3	TGTGCCAGCAGTCATGACAGGGCAGATACGCAGTATTTT	CASSHDRADTQYF
NA	TRBV18	TRBD1	TRBJ2-5	TGTGCCAGCTCACTAAACAGGCGACAGGGATCAGAGACCCAGTACTTC	CASSLNRRQGSETQYF
NA	TRBV7-9	NA	TRBJ2-1	TGTGCCAGCAGCTCGCAGGGGAATGAGCAGTTCTTC	CASSSQGNEQFF
few	TRBV30	NA	TRBJ2-7	TGTGCCTGGAGTGGGGGAGGCTACGAGCAGTACTTC	CAWSGGGYEQYF
NA	TRBV7-9	NA	TRBJ1-2	TGTGCCAGCAGCTTAGATGAGGGAGGTCACTATGGCTACACCTTC	CASSLDEGGHYGYTF
NA	TRBV5-8	NA	TRBJ1-4	TGTGCCAGCAGCTTGGTTCCGAACAGACGGGAAAAACTGTTTTTT	CASSLVPNRREKLFF
NA	TRBV7-9	TRBD1	TRBJ1-2	TGTGCCAGCAGCCCTAGGACAGGGGATAGCTATGGCTACACCTTC	CASSPRTGDSYGYTF
NA	TRBV18	TRBD1	TRBJ1-1	TGTGCCAGCTCACCAGTTACCAGGGGGCACTCTTCTAACACTGAAGCTTTCTTT	CASSPVTRGHSSNTEAFF
NA	TRBV7-9	NA	TRBJ1-5	TGTGCCAGCAGCTCCATACAGGGACGGAATAGCAATCAGCCCCAGCATTTT	CASSSIQGRNSNQPQHF
NA	TRBV9	TRBD1	TRBJ1-3	TGTGCCAGCAGCGCAGACCTAAGAGGGGGCCCTGGAAACACCATATATTTT	CASSADLRGGPGNTIYF
few	TRBV6-6	NA	TRBJ1-5	TGTGCCAGCAGCCCCCCGACAGTAACCAATCAGCCCCAGCATTTT	CASSPPTVTNQPQHF
once	TRBV7-2	NA	TRBJ2-5	TGTGCCAGCAGCTTAGCGAGGAAAGAGACCCAGTACTTC	CASSLARKETQYF
once	TRBV10-3	TRBD1	TRBJ2-1	TGTGCCATCAGTGAGGACAGGGCGGATGAGCAGTTCTTC	CAISEDRADEQFF
NA	TRBV18	NA	TRBJ1-2	TGTGCCAGCTCACAGGTTGAGGGCTATGGCTACACCTTC	CASSQVEGYGYTF
NA	TRBV19	TRBD1	TRBJ1-2	TGTGCCAGCCATCACCGGGACAGCAAATACTATGGCTACACCTTC	CASHHRDSKYYGYTF
NA	TRBV19	TRBD2	TRBJ2-1	TGTGCCAGTACCACCCCGGGACTAGCGGGGGAGGAGCAGTTCTTC	CASTTPGLAGEEQFF
NA	TRBV7-2	TRBD2	TRBJ2-5	TGTGCCAGCAGCTCTAGCGGCTCCCAAGAGACCCAGTACTTC	CASSSSGSQETQYF
NA	TRBV11-3	NA	TRBJ2-1	TGTGCCAGCAGCCAAGGGGGACGGGAGCAGTTCTTC	CASSQGGREQFF
NA	TRBV6-2/TRBV6-3	TRBD2	TRBJ2-1	TGTGCCAGCATCCCGGGAGGGGCGGCAACCTACAATGAGCAGTTCTTC	CASIPGGAATYNEQFF
NA	TRBV18	NA	TRBJ2-5	TGTGCCAGCTCACCCCAGCAAGAGACCCAGTACTTC	CASSPQQETQYF
NA	TRBV5-6	NA	TRBJ1-1	TGTGCCAGCCACAAGAACACTGAAGCTTTCTTT	CASHKNTEAFF
NA	TRBV6-5	NA	TRBJ1-3	TGTGCCAGCTTGGGAGGGGCTTACTCTGGAAACACCATATATTTT	CASLGGAYSGNTIYF
few	TRBV28	TRBD1	TRBJ1-6	TGTGCCAGCAGCCTACAGGGGGAACGTTGGTCACCCCTCCACTTT	CASSLQGERWSPLHF
NA	TRBV30	TRBD1	TRBJ2-5	TGTGCCTGGAGTGTAGGGAACAGGGGCGTCGGGGAGACCCAGTACTTC	CAWSVGNRGVGETQYF
NA	TRBV5-5	TRBD2	TRBJ2-1	TGTGCCAGCAGCTTGGCCCGAGCGGGGGGCACCAATGAGCAGTTCTTC	CASSLARAGGTNEQFF
NA	TRBV4-1	TRBD1	TRBJ1-2	TGCGCCAGCAGCCCTGAGATCAGGGGGCGAATAGGCTACACCTTC	CASSPEIRGRIGYTF
NA	TRBV10-3	TRBD1	TRBJ1-2	TGTGCCATCAGTGAGTTTGACAGGGCGGGTGGCTACACCTTC	CAISEFDRAGGYTF
NA	TRBV10-1	TRBD1	TRBJ2-2	TGCGCCAGCGCGGGACAGGCCGGCGGGGAGCTGTTTTTT	CASAGQAGGELFF
NA	TRBV10-1	TRBD2	TRBJ2-7	TGCGCCAGCAGTGAGTACGAGCGGGGGCGGTCCTACGAGCAGTACTTC	CASSEYERGRSYEQYF
NA	TRBV6-5	NA	TRBJ1-2	TGTGCCAGCAGCCTCGACAGTAACTATGGCTACACCTTC	CASSLDSNYGYTF
NA	TRBV3-1/TRBV3-2	NA	TRBJ2-3	TGTGCCAGCAGCCAAGAGGGAGCCACAGATACGCAGTATTTT	CASSQEGATDTQYF
NA	TRBV3-1/TRBV3-2	NA	TRBJ1-2	TGTGCCAGCAGCCAAGATAGGTCGGGAGTCGGCTACACCTTC	CASSQDRSGVGYTF
NA	TRBV7-9	NA	TRBJ1-1	TGTGCCAGCAGCCCAGAACAGCTTATTTGGACACTAAAAAATGAAGCTTTCTTT	CASSPEQLIWTLKNEAFF
NA	TRBV19	TRBD2	TRBJ2-3	TGTGCCAGTAAGGTGGTAGCGGGGCAACTATTGGGGGGAGATACGCAGTATTTT	CASKVVAGQLLGGDTQYF
NA	TRBV7-9	NA	TRBJ1-4	TGTGCCAGCAGCCTGAGTAAGAATGAAAAACTGTTTTTT	CASSLSKNEKLFF
NA	TRBV5-4	NA	TRBJ2-2	TGTGCCAGCAGCTTGGGATCAGCGGCGAACACCGGGGAGCTGTTTTTT	CASSLGSAANTGELFF
NA	TRBV7-9	TRBD2	TRBJ2-5	TGTGCCAGCAGCTCCCGGGGGGAGAAGTGGGGGACCCAGTACTTC	CASSSRGEKWGTQYF
NA	TRBV5-4	NA	TRBJ2-1	TGTGCCAGCAGCTTGAACGGACAGCCAAACAATGAGCAGTTCTTC	CASSLNGQPNNEQFF
NA	TRBV5-1	NA	TRBJ1-1	TGCGCCAGCAGCTTGGACACACCGAACACTGAAGCTTTCTTT	CASSLDTPNTEAFF
many	TRBV9	TRBD2	TRBJ2-1	TGTGCCAGCAGCGCCCTAGCGGGGGACAACAATGAGCAGTTCTTC	CASSALAGDNNEQFF
NA	TRBV19	TRBD1	TRBJ1-1	TGTGCCAGTAGTATGAACAGGGGGCATGAAGCTTTCTTT	CASSMNRGHEAFF
NA	TRBV7-9	TRBD2	TRBJ2-2	TGTGCCAGCAGCCCGAGGGGGACTAGCGGGGGACCTATCTCCGGGGAGCTGTTTTTT	CASSPRGTSGGPISGELFF
once	TRBV2	TRBD1	TRBJ2-3	TGTGCCAGCAGTGAAGCCCCAACAGGGGGACGGGGAGCAGATACGCAGTATTTT	CASSEAPTGGRGADTQYF
NA	TRBV5-1	NA	TRBJ2-2	TGCGCCAGCAGCTTGGCTCAGGGGTTGTCCGGGGAGCTGTTTTTT	CASSLAQGLSGELFF
NA	TRBV2	TRBD2	TRBJ2-3	TGTGCCAGCAGTGAGGAGCGGGGGGGCCCAGATACGCAGTATTTT	CASSEERGGPDTQYF